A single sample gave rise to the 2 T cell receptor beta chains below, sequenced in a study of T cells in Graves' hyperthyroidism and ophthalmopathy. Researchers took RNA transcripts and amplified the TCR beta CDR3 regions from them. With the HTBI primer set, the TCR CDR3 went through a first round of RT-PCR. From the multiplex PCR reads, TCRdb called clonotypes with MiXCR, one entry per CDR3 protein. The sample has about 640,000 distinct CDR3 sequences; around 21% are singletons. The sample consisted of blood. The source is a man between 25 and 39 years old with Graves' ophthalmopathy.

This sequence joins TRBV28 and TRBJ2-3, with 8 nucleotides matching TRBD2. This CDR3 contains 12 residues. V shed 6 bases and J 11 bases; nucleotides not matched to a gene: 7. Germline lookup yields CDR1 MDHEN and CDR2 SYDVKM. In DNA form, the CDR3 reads TGTGCCAGCAGCCGGGAGGGACTTGAGCAGTATTTT. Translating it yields CASSREGLEQYF.

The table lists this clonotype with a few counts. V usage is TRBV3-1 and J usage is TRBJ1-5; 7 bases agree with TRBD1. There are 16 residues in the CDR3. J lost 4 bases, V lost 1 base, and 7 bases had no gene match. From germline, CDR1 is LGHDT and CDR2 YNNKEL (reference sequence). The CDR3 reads CASSQAAGGGNQPQHF. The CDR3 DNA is TGTGCCAGCAGCCAAGCCGCAGGGGGAGGGAATCAGCCCCAGCATTTT.